This T cell receptor (beta chain) came from a study of blood T cell repertoires in COVID-19. Across the study: Spain, Italy and the United States supplied samples that represented acute and convalescent COVID-19. Sample material is recorded as cDNA or gDNA derived from T cells, B-cell-depleted T cells, or PBMCs.

V was clipped by 4 bases and J by 4 bases, with 8 bases between them. Germline V gene lookup returns CDR1 GTSNPN and CDR2 SVGIG (reference sequence). This CDR3 has 12 amino acids. Original analysis: Cell counts per sample came from amplifying reference gene primers. Here immunoSEQ multiplex PCR was the method, and the copy in TCRdb shows in-frame clones only, minus some. V and J calls and clone size are given by that table; D and trimming were obtained from the DNA. The sample lists about 260,000 clones, around 90% seen once, with about 0.65% in the top ten. This sequence originates from a human donor in a cohort sampled during active COVID-19. The source material was peripheral blood. The chain couples TRBV30 to TRBJ1-3; possible D gene TRBD1, 5 bases. The chain's CDR3 is CAWTGSGNTIYF. The CDR3 nucleotides are TGTGCCTGGACAGGGTCCGGAAACACCATATATTTT.